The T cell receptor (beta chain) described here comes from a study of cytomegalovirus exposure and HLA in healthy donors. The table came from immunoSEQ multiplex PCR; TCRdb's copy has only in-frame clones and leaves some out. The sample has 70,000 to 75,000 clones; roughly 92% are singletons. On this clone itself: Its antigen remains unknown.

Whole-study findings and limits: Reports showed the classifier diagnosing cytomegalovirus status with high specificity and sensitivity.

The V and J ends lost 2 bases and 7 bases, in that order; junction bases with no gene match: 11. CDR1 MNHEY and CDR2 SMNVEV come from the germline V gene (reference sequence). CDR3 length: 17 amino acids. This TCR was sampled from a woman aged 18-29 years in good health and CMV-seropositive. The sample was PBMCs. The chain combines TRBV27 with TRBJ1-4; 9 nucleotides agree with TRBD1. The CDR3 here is CASSLGQGTPSREKLFF. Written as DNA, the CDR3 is TGTGCCAGCAGTTTAGGACAGGGGACCCCATCTCGTGAAAAACTGTTTTTT.